Below are 23 T cell receptor beta chains sequenced from a single sample in a study of cytomegalovirus exposure and HLA in healthy donors. PCR used 60 Vbeta primers and 13 Jbeta primers. The data were produced by immunoSEQ multiplex PCR, yet TCRdb's version contains in-frame clones alone and is incomplete. This sample's table has approximately 51,000 clones. Sequencing input: PBMCs. All receptors derive from a man in his forties in good health and CMV-seropositive.

The chain joins TRBV6-1 to TRBJ2-1, with 10 bases lining up with TRBD1. Germline CDR1 is MNHNS and CDR2 is SASEGT. V trimming: 5 bases; J trimming: 7 bases; junction bases outside the gene matches: 5. The CDR3 contains 14 residues. CDR3 DNA: TGTGCCAGCAGTAGGGGGACAGGGGTGAATGAGCAGTTCTTC. Encoded protein: CASSRGTGVNEQFF.

J is TRBJ1-1 and V is TRBV18; tentative D call: TRBD1 (5 bases). Trimming took 4 bases from V and 5 from J, leaving 11 bases between them. CDR3 length equals 13 residues. Germline CDR1 reads KGHSH; CDR2 reads LQKENI. Here the CDR3 reads CASSQGRDTEAFF. In DNA, the CDR3 is TGTGCCAGCTCACAGGGGAGGGATACTGAAGCTTTCTTT.

V is TRBV19 and J is TRBJ2-1, with D possibly matching TRBD2 (6 bases). Germline V gene lookup returns CDR1 LNHDA and CDR2 SQIVND (reference sequence). The CDR3 has 14 residues. Deletions cut 3 bases from V and 6 bases from J, with 12 bases between. DNA of the CDR3: TGTGCCAGTAGTATCGGGGGACTCCTCAATGAGCAGTTCTTC. Protein product: CASSIGGLLNEQFF.

The chain recombines TRBV30 with TRBJ2-3; 7 nucleotides line up with TRBD2. This CDR3 contains 11 residues. From germline, CDR1 is GTSNPN and CDR2 SVGIG (reference sequence). This chain's CDR3 is CARAGADTQYF. CDR3 in DNA: TGTGCGAGGGCGGGAGCAGATACGCAGTATTTT. Full variable domain (rest looked up from reference TRBV30 and TRBJ2-3): SQTIHQWPATLVQPVGSPLSLECTVEGTSNPNLYWYRQAAGRGLQLLFYSVGIGQISSEVPQNLSASRPQDRQFILSSKKLLLSDSGFYLCARAGADTQYFGPGTRLTVL.

A note on this clone: Other nucleotide sequences from this sample produce the same CDR3. The chain is built from TRBV27 and TRBJ2-7; 9 bases fit TRBD1. Trimming took 4 bases from V and 4 from J; bases not matched to a gene: 2. Per the germline V gene, CDR1 is MNHEY and CDR2 is SMNVEV (reference sequence). The CDR3 has 13 amino acids. The CDR3: CASSSGTGYEQYF. The CDR3, as DNA: TGTGCCAGCAGTTCGGGGACAGGGTACGAGCAGTACTTC.

V gene TRBV10-3 combines with J gene TRBJ1-1, with a tentative D call TRBD1 (6 bases). With 0 bases removed from V and 10 bases from J, the gap between germline ends came to 12 bases. Germline assignment: CDR1 ENHRY and CDR2 SYGVKD. The CDR3 covers 13 residues. The CDR3 loop reads CAISESVFRGAFF. The CDR3 DNA reads TGTGCCATCAGTGAGTCGGTGTTCAGGGGAGCTTTCTTT.

This chain uses TRBV29-1 with TRBJ2-1, with unresolved D. The V end was cut by 2 bases, the J end by 6 bases, with 8 bases between. Germline assignment: CDR1 SQVTM and CDR2 ANQGSEA. The CDR3 loop spans 12 amino acids. The chain's CDR3 is CSVELRSNEQFF. The CDR3 DNA is TGCAGCGTTGAACTAAGAAGCAATGAGCAGTTCTTC.

J is TRBJ2-7 and V is TRBV19, with D possibly matching TRBD2 (6 bases). The CDR3 is made up of 14 amino acids. The V gene's germline CDR1 is LNHDA and CDR2 SQIVND (reference sequence). The V gene lost 5 bases and the J gene lost 6 bases, with 17 bases spanning the gap. The CDR3 DNA reads as TGTGCCAGTAGTTTGGCGGCGGGGCTGGGCGAGCAGTACTTC. It translates to CASSLAAGLGEQYF. Based on the CDR3 plus reference TRBV19 and TRBJ2-7, the full variable domain is DGGITQSPKYLFRKEGQNVTLSCEQNLNHDAMYWYRQDPGQGLRLIYYSQIVNDFQKGDIAEGYSVSREKKESFPLTVTSAQKNPTAFYLCASSLAAGLGEQYFGPGTRLTVT.

The V call is TRBV30, the J call TRBJ1-2; 7 bases fit TRBD1. The CDR3 runs 13 residues. Per germline, CDR1 GTSNPN and CDR2 SVGIG (reference sequence). V lost 3 bases, J lost 8 bases, and 9 bases stayed unmatched. CDR3 region: CAWSFGTEGGYTF. The CDR3 coding sequence is TGTGCCTGGAGCTTCGGGACAGAAGGCGGCTACACCTTC. The variable domain in full, with the rest retrieved from reference TRBV30 and TRBJ1-2, is SQTIHQWPATLVQPVGSPLSLECTVEGTSNPNLYWYRQAAGRGLQLLFYSVGIGQISSEVPQNLSASRPQDRQFILSSKKLLLSDSGFYLCAWSFGTEGGYTFGSGTRLTVV.

In DNA, the CDR3 is TGTGCCAGCAGGTCTAGCGGGAGTCGGAATGAGCAGTTCTTC. Translated: CASRSSGSRNEQFF. This chain uses TRBV6-5 with TRBJ2-1, with 10 bases lining up with TRBD2. The CDR3 is 14 residues long. Germline V CDR1 and CDR2: MNHEY, SVGAGI. V gave up 6 bases and J gave up 7 bases; unmatched junction bases: 6.

The chain combines TRBV9 with TRBJ2-1; D possibly corresponds to TRBD2 (5 bases). The germline V and J ends were trimmed by 6 bases and 0 bases, with 10 bases remaining between them. Germline V gene lookup returns CDR1 SGDLS and CDR2 YYNGEE. The CDR3 spans 14 residues. CDR3 DNA sequence: TGTGCCAGCAAGCGCGGGCCCTCCTACAATGAGCAGTTCTTC. Translation gives CASKRGPSYNEQFF.

This rearrangement joins TRBV2 to TRBJ2-1; 15 positions match TRBD2. The germline gives CDR1 SNHLY, CDR2 FYNNEI. With V trimmed by 5 bases and J by 0 bases, 11 bases remained unmatched. The CDR3 spans 20 residues. The CDR3 DNA reads TGTGCCAGCAGTTTCCGGACTAGCGGGGGGGCCTTAGGCTCCTACAATGAGCAGTTCTTC. Translated: CASSFRTSGGALGSYNEQFF.

This chain joins TRBV9 and TRBJ2-1; TRBD2 might be the D (6 bases). Germline V gene lookup returns CDR1 SGDLS and CDR2 YYNGEE. The CDR3 has 14 residues. V lost 0 bases and J lost 3, with 7 bases in between. The CDR3 DNA follows: TGTGCCAGCAGCGTAGTCGGGAGCTACAATGAGCAGTTCTTC. As protein: CASSVVGSYNEQFF.

For this clone: A junction end diverges from the germline sequence, so it may reflect a read error. The chain links TRBV7-7 to TRBJ2-7; 7 nucleotides align to TRBD1. Germline V gene sequence: CDR1 SSHAT, CDR2 FNYEAQ (reference sequence). CDR3 length: 13 residues. Here the CDR3 reads CASSLDRVGEQYF. CDR3 DNA sequence: TGTGCTAGCAGCTTAGACAGGGTGGGAGAGCAGTACTTC.

The chain uses TRBV19 and TRBJ1-5; 7 nucleotides agree with TRBD1. The germline CDR1 and CDR2 sequences are LNHDA and SQIVND (reference sequence). This CDR3 spans 15 amino acids. V gave up 6 bases and J gave up 5 bases; unmatched junction bases: 10. As DNA, the CDR3 is TGTGCCAGTAGCACACCGGGACAGTGGGATCAGCCCCAGCATTTT. Its translation: CASSTPGQWDQPQHF.

Regarding this clone: At one end the junction does not follow the germline gene, possibly because of a read error. The chain carries TRBV28 and TRBJ2-7; 7 nucleotides agree with TRBD1. This CDR3 is 12 amino acids long. Germline V gene data show CDR1 as MDHEN and CDR2 as SYDVKM. DNA of the CDR3: TGTGCCAGCAGTGTACAGGGGCCCAGTTCGGACTTC. It is translated as CASSVQGPSSDF.

This sequence joins TRBV6-1 and TRBJ2-7; 9 bases line up with TRBD2. Germline V gene data show CDR1 as MNHNS and CDR2 as SASEGT. The CDR3 spans 15 residues. V lost 2 bases, J lost 5 bases, and 7 bases stayed unmatched. CDR3 coding DNA: TGTGCCAGCAGTGAACTGGCGGGAGGGCCTCACGAGCAGTACTTC. This translates into CASSELAGGPHEQYF.

The rearrangement uses TRBV7-6 and TRBJ2-3, with D hard to call. Germline V lookup: CDR1 SGHVS, CDR2 FNYEAQ. This CDR3 has 13 amino acids. The V end was cut by 3 bases, the J end by 6 bases, with 10 bases between. In DNA, the CDR3 is TGTGCCAGCAGCTTCGGAAGAGGTGATACGCAGTATTTT. Translating it yields CASSFGRGDTQYF. Using reference TRBV7-6 and TRBJ2-3 for the parts outside the CDR3, the full variable domain is GAGVSQSPRYKVTKRGQDVALRCDPISGHVSLYWYRQALGQGPEFLTYFNYEAQQDKSGLPNDRFSAERPEGSISTLTIQRTEQRDSAMYRCASSFGRGDTQYFGPGTRLTVL.

The V gene is TRBV21-1, the J gene TRBJ2-1; the table's D call of TRBD2 was not tested on the DNA. TRBV21-1 constitutes a pseudogene. This CDR3 spans 17 amino acids. This chain's CDR3 is CASSKGSREPTYNEQFF. CDR3 nucleotides: TGTGCCAGCAGCAAAGGATCTCGGGAGCCCACCTACAATGAGCAGTTCTTC.

The chain uses TRBV27 and TRBJ2-5; D is undetermined. The germline gives CDR1 MNHEY, CDR2 SMNVEV (reference sequence). The CDR3 spans 13 residues. V was cut by 9 bases and J by 5 bases, with 16 bases left in between. The CDR3 reads CASPTHLEETQYF. Written as DNA, the CDR3 is TGTGCCAGTCCAACACACCTGGAGGAGACCCAGTACTTC.

V usage is TRBV5-5 and J usage is TRBJ1-6; D perhaps matches TRBD1 (5 bases). The CDR3 length is 16 residues. Germline V gives CDR1 SGHKS, CDR2 YYEKEE (reference sequence). The V and J ends lost 0 bases and 13 bases respectively, with 20 bases between them. CDR3 region: CASSLAAPRDSKPLHF. CDR3 DNA sequence: TGTGCCAGCAGCTTGGCGGCTCCCAGGGATTCTAAGCCCCTCCACTTT. Together with reference TRBV5-5 and TRBJ1-6, the CDR3 gives the full variable domain: DAGVTQSPTHLIKTRGQQVTLRCSPISGHKSVSWYQQVLGQGPQFIFQYYEKEERGRGNFPDRFSARQFPNYSSELNVNALLLGDSALYLCASSLAAPRDSKPLHFGNGTRLTVT.

The gene calls are TRBV9 and TRBJ1-1; 12 bases are shared with TRBD1. V was clipped by 4 bases and J by 5 bases; unmatched bases: 9. The CDR3 length is 16 residues. The germline CDR1 and CDR2 sequences are SGDLS and YYNGEE. CDR3 region: CASSLGGQGAKTEAFF. The CDR3 nucleotides read TGTGCCAGCAGCCTAGGGGGACAGGGGGCAAAGACTGAAGCTTTCTTT.

The J gene is TRBJ1-2, the V gene TRBV7-9, with D unresolved. Trimming took 2 bases from V and 8 from J, leaving 18 bases between them. This CDR3 spans 15 amino acids. The germline CDR1 and CDR2 sequences are SEHNR and FQNEAQ (reference sequence). CDR3 protein: CASSLLGGLIGGYTF. The CDR3 bases are TGTGCCAGCAGCTTACTTGGCGGGCTTATTGGAGGCTACACCTTC.